This TCR beta chain stems from a study of HIV-infected patients and healthy controls. General study results and limits: Significantly higher mean Gini indices appeared in HIV-infected repertoires, possibly reflecting oligoclonality.

Around 530 ng RNA was reverse transcribed with alpha and beta constant-region primers. Separate chain-specific third strand synthesis with multiplexing indices produced the alpha and beta libraries. One entry per CDR3 protein, called by TCRdb with MiXCR from the 5' RACE reads. The sample consists of around 16,000 distinct CDR3 sequences, under 10% of them appearing once. The trim removed 6 bases at V and 4 bases at J, leaving 1 base unmatched. Germline-derived CDR1 and CDR2 are WSHSY and SAAADI. The CDR3 has 13 amino acids. This clonotype was recorded at least ten times. Its antigen is still unknown. All unsorted peripheral T cells were captured because whole blood was used without fractionation.

This chain uses TRBV10-2 with TRBJ1-5, with 9 bases fitting TRBD1. The sequenced sample consisted of blood. This clonotype originated in an adult in good health. The CDR3 coding sequence is TGCGCCAGCAGGGGGACAGGGAATCAGCCCCAGCATTTT. Protein sequence: CASRGTGNQPQHF.